This TCR beta chain came from a study of cytomegalovirus exposure and HLA in healthy donors (dated by TCRdb to about 2017). Describing the broader study: An earlier analysis of several hundred of the donors reported 276 Gb of sequence data and about 120 million unique TCR beta sequences obtained from about 170 million T cells. An early release that covered roughly 600 HLA-typed donors contained approximately 300 gigabases of sequencing data and about 93 million unique TCR sequences. Among the approximately 420 genotyped donors, around 81% belonged to the genetic ancestry cluster associated with self-reported Caucasian donors. The aim of the study was to test whether cataloging public T cell receptors could identify signatures of past pathogen exposure. Using immunosequencing, the study profiled T cell repertoires from approximately 700 subjects and related those repertoires to cytomegalovirus serostatus. A separate validation cohort of approximately 130 different subjects was used in addition to the 666-subject first cohort. To predict cytomegalovirus infection status, the study combined high-throughput TCR immunosequencing, statistical association of individual TCRs with disease status, and machine learning. In a later analysis, previously published TCR beta repertoires from more than 500 donors were re-analyzed and high-resolution HLA genotyping was added so that TCR occurrence patterns could be studied. Rather than drawing on any new phenotypic data, the later analysis identified candidate immune exposures from TCR beta sequences and the way those sequences occurred across donors. An earlier analysis of 587 of the donors used high-throughput TCR beta sequencing to judge whether each TCR beta V gene segment behaved as functional or pseudogenic. Donor age, sex, ethnicity and CMV serostatus were compiled alongside the repertoire data. A later genetic analysis took genome-wide SNP genotypes for about three fifths of the 666 donors and used that subset as a discovery cohort. Every repertoire in the discovery cohort had been generated on one and the same sequencing platform. Both class I and class II loci were covered by HLA typing, at four-digit resolution. The number of typed donors differed by locus: about 620-640 for A, B, C, DRB1 and DQB1; approximately 520 for DQA1; over 600 for DPA1; and about 450 for DPB1. Roughly 5 DR-DQ haplotypes were handled as single units for association and clustering, since linkage in the cohort was strong. On average, roughly 240,000 unique TCR beta nucleotide sequences were sequenced per donor among 398 genotyped donors of the cohort, with 15% to 20% of those sequences being non-productive. Study-wide findings and limitations: A later genetic analysis associated a missense DCLRE1C variant with V-gene and J-gene trimming of TCR beta chains, and an independent cohort replicated the association. Broadly in line with IMGT annotations, most TCR beta V segments showed up in productive rearrangements about 87% or about 30% of the time in an earlier analysis of 450 to 600 of the donors. The classifier was reported to diagnose cytomegalovirus status with high specificity and sensitivity in both the original cohort and the validation cohort. A total of 150 or so TCR beta chains were listed by the study as associated with cytomegalovirus. In this cohort, only TCR beta chains were sequenced, and detectable features were limited by the absence of alpha or paired-chain data. Immune exposure information for the cohort was limited to CMV serostatus. A further reported finding was that TCR beta sequences accurately predicted the HLA-A and HLA-B alleles for most subjects in the first cohort. In a later analysis, most CMV-associated TCR beta chains were found to appear HLA-restricted, with HLA associations seemingly driven largely by CMV exposure. When HLA alleles, especially DR and DQ, strongly co-occurred, TCR associations were difficult to assign to individual alleles. Specific HLA alleles were associated with 15,000 to 20,000 TCR beta sequences at a false discovery rate of 0.05 in a later analysis. In vitro tests confirmed that a few of the cytomegalovirus-associated TCR beta chains recognize cytomegalovirus antigens. In a later analysis, HLA-associated TCR beta chains were found to be more clonally expanded and to have lower generation probabilities than equally common non-associated chains. The authors suggested that the approach could potentially be generalized to other disease states and immunological phenotypes. Most TCR sequences were observed very rarely across donors, whereas some public TCRs were present in many individuals. The sequencing pipeline was judged likely to have produced a cluster of highly shared sequence variants as a technical artifact. Linkage disequilibrium might explain the correlated functional status among segregating V segments, but an unknown experimental factor could not be ruled out. The earlier analysis of nearly 600 of the donors excluded approximately 15 rarely observed V segments, including chromosome 9 orphons, because counts were too low. Several of the top co-occurrence clusters appeared to be linked to parvovirus B19, influenza, CMV and Epstein-Barr virus, according to a later analysis. According to a later genetic analysis, donors in an Asian-associated ancestry cluster had fewer N-insertions in productive TCRs than the approximately 700-donor mean. Because some donors lacked HLA typing at each locus, the association tests relied only on the typed subset. According to a later analysis, TCR association rates differed among HLA loci, with DRB1 alleles showing the most associated TCRs and HLA-C alleles showing the fewest. Sequencing depth was assumed to be roughly uniform across donors in the presence/absence analyses, though that assumption may not hold.

Library creation used the immunoSEQ multiplex PCR assay. For the multiplex PCR, a mixture combining 60 forward primers for TCR Vbeta segments and 13 reverse primers for TCR Jbeta segments was used. The CDR3 region of rearranged TCR beta genes was amplified from genomic DNA with a multiplex PCR assay. The Illumina HiSeq System was used to sequence the amplified TCR beta libraries as 87-base-pair reads. Regarding the original processing steps: A later analysis tallied 70 million to 100 million unique TCR beta chains across the 650 to 750 repertoires, and about 10 million of those chains were shared by two or more donors. To remove PCR and sequencing errors, raw reads were error-corrected and collapsed into unique sequences using a nearest-neighbor algorithm that merged closely related sequences. To assign V, D and J gene segments, CDR3 sequences were aligned to IMGT reference sequences. For a sequence to be retained, a match of at least six nucleotides was required to both a V gene segment and a J gene segment. Rearrangements were classified as productive when the CDR3 lacked stop codons and remained in frame with V and J, and all other rearrangements were classified as non-productive. Following IMGT convention, CDR3 was defined as the stretch from the second conserved V-encoded cysteine up to the conserved J-encoded phenylalanine. The earlier analysis of about 620 of the donors excluded sequences that lacked an unambiguous match to a single V gene segment. An earlier analysis of 587 of the donors classified V segments as functional when productive rearrangements were above 56.7% and as segregating when the standard deviation between donors was above 5%. A statistical classification framework was built to diagnose cytomegalovirus status from the catalog of TCR beta chain sequences. In a later analysis, TCR nucleotide sequences were compared against IMGT/GENE-DB human TR gene sequences so that V and J genes could be assigned. A later analysis assigned CDR3 sequences and most-parsimonious VDJ recombination scenarios with the TCRdist pipeline. In a later analysis, each TCR beta chain was defined by its CDR3 amino acid sequence together with its V-gene family, and reads lacking a unique V-gene family were excluded. To address suspected cross-contamination and a sequencing artifact, a later analysis removed roughly 640 highly shared, low-generation-probability nucleotide sequences. In a later analysis, a clonal expansion index was calculated for each public chain from normalized within-repertoire ranks of inferred template counts. In a later analysis, generation probabilities were computed using a VDJ recombination model fitted to out-of-frame rearrangements, and the results were checked against IGoR. Hypergeometric tests were used in a later analysis to score TCR-TCR, TCR-HLA and TCR-CMV co-occurrence, with a repertoire-size bias correction applied to the TCR pairs. To estimate false discovery rates, a later analysis permuted the HLA or CMV assignments 20 times. A later analysis grouped co-occurring TCRs with DBSCAN, adding TCRdist sequence similarity when clustering within HLA-allele-positive subsets. Repertoires with fewer than 30,000 or more than 120,000 public chains, plus five repertoires with anomalous nucleotide sharing, were excluded from co-occurrence clustering. As stored in TCRdb, this immuneACCESS dataset retains in-frame rearrangements with V and J assigned. A fraction of the clones does not appear; measured against another copy, unresolved V genes explain less than half of the discrepancy, and the remainder lacks a known reason. That table gives V, J and clone size, and the DNA gave D and trimming. The sample table holds some 84,000 clones, of which approximately 78% were seen once. In total, the top ten clones hold roughly 2.6% of the sample.

The cohort was made up of approximately 670 healthy bone marrow donors. Cohort members were all nominally healthy when sampled, although unrecorded immune exposures were likely present. The donor tested CMV seropositive and was one of the 289 seropositive cohort members. Each donor provided a peripheral blood sample, and peripheral blood mononuclear cells were used for TCR beta sequencing. Genomic DNA extraction from the blood cell samples was performed with the Qiagen DNeasy Blood Extraction Kit. About this clone: Its cognate antigen has yet to be identified. No quality values exist for individual bases; no much larger clone is one base distant.

The source material was PBMCs. This TCR was sampled from a male donor in good health and CMV-seropositive.

CDR3 loop: CAATTESYEQYF. The nucleotide sequence reads as follows: TGTGCCGCCACCACTGAGAGCTACGAGCAGTACTTC. Recombination joined TRBV28 with TRBJ2-7, with an unclear D gene assignment. Per the germline V gene, MDHEN is the CDR1 and SYDVKM is the CDR2. The CDR3 goes from the cysteine to the phenylalanine over 12 residues. CDR3 DNA is the only sequence kept; it has 36 bases, read in frame from the first base. Trimming removed 11 bases from V and 3 bases from J, leaving 14 bases between the germline ends.